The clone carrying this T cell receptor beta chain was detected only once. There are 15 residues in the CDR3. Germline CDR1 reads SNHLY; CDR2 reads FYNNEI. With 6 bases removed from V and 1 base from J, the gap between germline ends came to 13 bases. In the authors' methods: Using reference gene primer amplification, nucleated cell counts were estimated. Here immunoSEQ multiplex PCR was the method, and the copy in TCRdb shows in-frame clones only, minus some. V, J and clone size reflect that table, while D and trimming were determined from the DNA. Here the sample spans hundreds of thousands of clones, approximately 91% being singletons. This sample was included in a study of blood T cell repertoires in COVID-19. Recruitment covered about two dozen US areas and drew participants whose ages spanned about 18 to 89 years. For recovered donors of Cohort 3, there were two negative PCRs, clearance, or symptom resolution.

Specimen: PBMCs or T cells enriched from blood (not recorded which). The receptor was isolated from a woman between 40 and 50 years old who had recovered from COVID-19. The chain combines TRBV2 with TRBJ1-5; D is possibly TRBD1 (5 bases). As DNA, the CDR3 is TGTGCCAGCAGACTTCAGGGTATCAGCAATCAGCCCCAGCATTTT. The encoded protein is CASRLQGISNQPQHF. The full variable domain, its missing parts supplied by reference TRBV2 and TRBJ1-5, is EPEVTQTPSHQVTQMGQEVILRCVPISNHLYFYWYRQILGQKVEFLVSFYNNEISEKSEIFDDQFSVERPDGSNFTLKIRSTKLEDSAMYFCASRLQGISNQPQHFGDGTRLSIL.